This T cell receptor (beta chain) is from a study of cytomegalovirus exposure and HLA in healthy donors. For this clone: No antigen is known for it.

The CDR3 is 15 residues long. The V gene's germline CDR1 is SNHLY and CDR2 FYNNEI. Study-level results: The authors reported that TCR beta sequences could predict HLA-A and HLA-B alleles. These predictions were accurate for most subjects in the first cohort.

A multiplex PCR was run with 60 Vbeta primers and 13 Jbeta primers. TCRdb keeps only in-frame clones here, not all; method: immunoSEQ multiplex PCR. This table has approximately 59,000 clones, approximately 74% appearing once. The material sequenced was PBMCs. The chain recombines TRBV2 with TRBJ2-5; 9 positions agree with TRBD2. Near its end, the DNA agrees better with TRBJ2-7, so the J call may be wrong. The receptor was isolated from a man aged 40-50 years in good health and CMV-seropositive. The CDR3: CASSDPASGEYEQYF. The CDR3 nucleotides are TGTGCCAGCAGTGATCCGGCTAGCGGGGAATACGAGCAGTACTTC.